This TCR beta chain was recovered during a study of regulatory T cells in long-lasting Graves disease. Study-level information: Recently diagnosed Graves' patients had received antithyroid drugs for under 3 months. Whole-study results and caveats: There were preferences for TRBV28, TRBJ1-2 and TRBJ2-5 in persistent disease.

Worth noting for this clonotype: Its antigen is currently unknown. One base away lies a much larger clone, so this may be a sequencing read error.

CDR1 SGHVS and CDR2 FQNEAQ come from the germline V gene. This CDR3 is built from 15 residues. Arm-PCR of CDR3 regions and iRepertoire HTBI primers were the basis on which TCR beta libraries were built. TCRdb reprocessed the multiplex PCR reads with MiXCR, giving one entry per CDR3 protein. In the table there are approximately 470,000 distinct CDR3 sequences, 15% to 20% of which are singletons. Time point here: newly diagnosed GD, antithyroid drugs for less than 3 months. Isolated PBMC RNA provided the starting material for the TCR library. Peripheral blood, at 8.5 to 9 milliliters, went into EDTA tubes. The same sample was also used in a study of T cells in Graves' hyperthyroidism and ophthalmopathy. That report notes: Ophthalmopathy was predicted by the model a median of approximately six months ahead of onset.

This chain uses TRBV7-8 with TRBJ2-3; 9 bases map to TRBD2. Sequences were derived from peripheral blood mononuclear cells (PBMCs), sampled at new diagnosis, from a patient treated with antithyroid drugs. The clonotype comes from a man aged 40-50 years with Graves disease. CDR3 protein: CASSRRLAATDTRYF. The CDR3, as DNA: TGTGCCAGCAGCAGGAGACTAGCGGCCACAGATACGCGGTATTTT. The variable domain in full, completed from reference TRBV7-8 and TRBJ2-3, reads GAGVSQSPRYKVAKRGQDVALRCDPISGHVSLFWYQQALGQGPEFLTYFQNEAQLDKSGLPSDRFFAERPEGSVSTLKIQRTQQEDSAVYLCASSRRLAATDTRYFGPGTRLTVL.